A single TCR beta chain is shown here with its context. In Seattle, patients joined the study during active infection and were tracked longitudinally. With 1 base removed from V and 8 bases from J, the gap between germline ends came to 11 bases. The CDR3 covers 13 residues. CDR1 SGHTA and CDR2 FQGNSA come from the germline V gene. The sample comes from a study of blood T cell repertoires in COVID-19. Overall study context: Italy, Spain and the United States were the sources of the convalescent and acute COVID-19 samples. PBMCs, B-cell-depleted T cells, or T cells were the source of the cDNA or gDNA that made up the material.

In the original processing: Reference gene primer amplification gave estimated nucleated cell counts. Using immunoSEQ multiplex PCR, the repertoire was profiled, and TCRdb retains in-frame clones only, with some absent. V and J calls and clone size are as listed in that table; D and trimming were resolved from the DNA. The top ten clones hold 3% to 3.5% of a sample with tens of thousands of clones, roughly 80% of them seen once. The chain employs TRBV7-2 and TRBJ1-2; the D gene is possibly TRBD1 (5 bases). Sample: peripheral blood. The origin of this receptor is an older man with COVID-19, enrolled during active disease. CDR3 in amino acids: CASSLVAGGGYTF. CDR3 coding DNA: TGTGCCAGCAGCTTAGTCGCCGGGGGAGGCTACACCTTC.